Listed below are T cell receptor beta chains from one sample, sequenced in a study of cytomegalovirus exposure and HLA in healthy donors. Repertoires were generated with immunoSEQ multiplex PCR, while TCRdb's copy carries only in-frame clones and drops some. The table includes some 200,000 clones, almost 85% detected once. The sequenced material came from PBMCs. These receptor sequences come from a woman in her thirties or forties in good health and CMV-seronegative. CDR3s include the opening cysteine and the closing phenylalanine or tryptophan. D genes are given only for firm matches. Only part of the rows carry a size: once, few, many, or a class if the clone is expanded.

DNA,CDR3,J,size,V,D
TGCGCCAGCAAGACCGAAACAATCGGGGAGACCCAGTACTTC,CASKTETIGETQYF,TRBJ2-5,NA,TRBV5-1,NA
TGTGCCAGCAGTCCCAGCTCTGGGGCCAACGTCCTGACTTTC,CASSPSSGANVLTF,TRBJ2-6,NA,TRBV2,NA
TGTGCCAGCAGTTACTCGGGGGGTTCCGAGCAGTACTTC,CASSYSGGSEQYF,TRBJ2-7,NA,TRBV6-5,NA
TGTGCCAGCAGCTTCGGCGGAAACACTGAAGCTTTCTTT,CASSFGGNTEAFF,TRBJ1-1,NA,TRBV7-3,NA
TGTGCCAGCAGCCAAGAGAGCTCCTATGGCTACACCTTC,CASSQESSYGYTF,TRBJ1-2,NA,TRBV14,NA
TGTGCCAGTAGGGAACAGGGAAAGGACTATGGCTACACCTTC,CASREQGKDYGYTF,TRBJ1-2,NA,TRBV19,NA
TGTGCCAGCTCACCCCCCTCAGGGTTCACTCGGGGCTACACCTTC,CASSPPSGFTRGYTF,TRBJ1-2,NA,TRBV18,NA
TGCAGCGTTGACTCGGCTCGGGACGAGCAGTACTTC,CSVDSARDEQYF,TRBJ2-7,NA,TRBV29-1,NA
TGTGCCAGCAGCTCCCGGGTCAGCACGAACACCATATATTTT,CASSSRVSTNTIYF,TRBJ1-3,once,TRBV11-1,NA
TGTGCCAGCTCACCACTCCACGGGGGGATCACAGATACGCAGTATTTT,CASSPLHGGITDTQYF,TRBJ2-3,NA,TRBV18,TRBD2
TGCGCCAGCAGCCCTATGAAGGACAGAGGATCACCCCTCCACTTT,CASSPMKDRGSPLHF,TRBJ1-6,NA,TRBV4-1,NA
TGCGCCAGCAGTGAGGGGGGGGGCACAGATACGCAGTATTTT,CASSEGGGTDTQYF,TRBJ2-3,NA,TRBV5-1,NA
TGTGCCAGCAGCTTACAGGCTAGCGGGGGGGCGAACACCGGGGAGCTGTTTTTT,CASSLQASGGANTGELFF,TRBJ2-2,once,TRBV7-9,TRBD2
TGCGCCAGCAGCACGACAGGGAATCCCTACGAGCAGTACTTC,CASSTTGNPYEQYF,TRBJ2-7,NA,TRBV5-1,TRBD1
TGTGCCAGCAGTGAAGAATTCACTAGCGGCAATGAGCAGTTCTTC,CASSEEFTSGNEQFF,TRBJ2-1,few,TRBV6-1,TRBD2